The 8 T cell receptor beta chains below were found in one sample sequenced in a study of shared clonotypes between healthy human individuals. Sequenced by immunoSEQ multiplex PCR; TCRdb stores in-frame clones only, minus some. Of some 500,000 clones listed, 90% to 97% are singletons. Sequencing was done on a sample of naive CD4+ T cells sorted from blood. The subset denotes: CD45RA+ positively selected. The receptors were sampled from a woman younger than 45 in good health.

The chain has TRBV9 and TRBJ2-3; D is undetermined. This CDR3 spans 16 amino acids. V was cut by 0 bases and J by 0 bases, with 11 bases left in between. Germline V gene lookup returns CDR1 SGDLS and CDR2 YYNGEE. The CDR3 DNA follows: TGTGCCAGCAGCGTAGGGGCAGCTACTAGCACAGATACGCAGTATTTT. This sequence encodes CASSVGAATSTDTQYF.

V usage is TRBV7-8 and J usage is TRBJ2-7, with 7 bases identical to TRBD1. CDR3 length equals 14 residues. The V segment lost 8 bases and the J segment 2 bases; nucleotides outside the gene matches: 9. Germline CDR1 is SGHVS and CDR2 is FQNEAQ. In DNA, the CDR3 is TGTGCCAGCGCGCAGGGGGACACTACCTACGAGCAGTACTTC. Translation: CASAQGDTTYEQYF.

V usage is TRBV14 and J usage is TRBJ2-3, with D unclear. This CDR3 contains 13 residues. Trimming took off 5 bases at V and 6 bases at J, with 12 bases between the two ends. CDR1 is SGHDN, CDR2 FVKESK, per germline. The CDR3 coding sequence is TGTGCCAGCAGCTTTACAACTACGGATACGCAGTATTTT. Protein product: CASSFTTTDTQYF.

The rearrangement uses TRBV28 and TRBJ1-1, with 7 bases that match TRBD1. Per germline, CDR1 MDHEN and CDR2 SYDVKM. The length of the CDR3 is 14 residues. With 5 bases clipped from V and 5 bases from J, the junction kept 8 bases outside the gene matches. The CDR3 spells CASSSPGQPTEAFF. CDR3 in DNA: TGTGCCAGCAGTAGTCCGGGACAGCCGACTGAAGCTTTCTTT. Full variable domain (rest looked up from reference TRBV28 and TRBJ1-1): DVKVTQSSRYLVKRTGEKVFLECVQDMDHENMFWYRQDPGLGLRLIYFSYDVKMKEKGDIPEGYSVSREKKERFSLILESASTNQTSMYLCASSSPGQPTEAFFGQGTRLTVV.

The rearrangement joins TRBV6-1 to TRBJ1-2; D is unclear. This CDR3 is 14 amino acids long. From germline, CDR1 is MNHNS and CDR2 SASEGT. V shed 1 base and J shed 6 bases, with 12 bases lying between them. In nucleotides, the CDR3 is TGTGCCAGCAGTGAAGTGACGTTTGGAAATGGCTACACCTTC. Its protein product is CASSEVTFGNGYTF.

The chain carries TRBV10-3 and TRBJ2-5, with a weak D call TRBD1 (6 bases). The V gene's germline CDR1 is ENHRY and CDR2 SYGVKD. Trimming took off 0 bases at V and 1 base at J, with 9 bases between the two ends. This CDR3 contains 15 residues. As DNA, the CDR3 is TGTGCCATCAGTGAGTCGGTGGGGGCCCAAGAGACCCAGTACTTC. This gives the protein CAISESVGAQETQYF.

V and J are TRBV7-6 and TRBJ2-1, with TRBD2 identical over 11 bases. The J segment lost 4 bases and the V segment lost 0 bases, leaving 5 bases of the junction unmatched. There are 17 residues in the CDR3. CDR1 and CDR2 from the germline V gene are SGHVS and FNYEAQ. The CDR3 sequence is CASSLASSGRHYNEQFF. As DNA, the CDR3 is TGTGCCAGCAGCTTAGCGTCTAGCGGGAGGCATTACAATGAGCAGTTCTTC.

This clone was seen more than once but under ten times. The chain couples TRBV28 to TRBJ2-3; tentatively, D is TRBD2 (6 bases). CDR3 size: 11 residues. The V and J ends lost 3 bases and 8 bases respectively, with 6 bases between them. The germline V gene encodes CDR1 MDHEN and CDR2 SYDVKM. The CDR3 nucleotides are TGTGCCAGCAGTTTGGGGGGTACGCAGTATTTT. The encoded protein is CASSLGGTQYF.